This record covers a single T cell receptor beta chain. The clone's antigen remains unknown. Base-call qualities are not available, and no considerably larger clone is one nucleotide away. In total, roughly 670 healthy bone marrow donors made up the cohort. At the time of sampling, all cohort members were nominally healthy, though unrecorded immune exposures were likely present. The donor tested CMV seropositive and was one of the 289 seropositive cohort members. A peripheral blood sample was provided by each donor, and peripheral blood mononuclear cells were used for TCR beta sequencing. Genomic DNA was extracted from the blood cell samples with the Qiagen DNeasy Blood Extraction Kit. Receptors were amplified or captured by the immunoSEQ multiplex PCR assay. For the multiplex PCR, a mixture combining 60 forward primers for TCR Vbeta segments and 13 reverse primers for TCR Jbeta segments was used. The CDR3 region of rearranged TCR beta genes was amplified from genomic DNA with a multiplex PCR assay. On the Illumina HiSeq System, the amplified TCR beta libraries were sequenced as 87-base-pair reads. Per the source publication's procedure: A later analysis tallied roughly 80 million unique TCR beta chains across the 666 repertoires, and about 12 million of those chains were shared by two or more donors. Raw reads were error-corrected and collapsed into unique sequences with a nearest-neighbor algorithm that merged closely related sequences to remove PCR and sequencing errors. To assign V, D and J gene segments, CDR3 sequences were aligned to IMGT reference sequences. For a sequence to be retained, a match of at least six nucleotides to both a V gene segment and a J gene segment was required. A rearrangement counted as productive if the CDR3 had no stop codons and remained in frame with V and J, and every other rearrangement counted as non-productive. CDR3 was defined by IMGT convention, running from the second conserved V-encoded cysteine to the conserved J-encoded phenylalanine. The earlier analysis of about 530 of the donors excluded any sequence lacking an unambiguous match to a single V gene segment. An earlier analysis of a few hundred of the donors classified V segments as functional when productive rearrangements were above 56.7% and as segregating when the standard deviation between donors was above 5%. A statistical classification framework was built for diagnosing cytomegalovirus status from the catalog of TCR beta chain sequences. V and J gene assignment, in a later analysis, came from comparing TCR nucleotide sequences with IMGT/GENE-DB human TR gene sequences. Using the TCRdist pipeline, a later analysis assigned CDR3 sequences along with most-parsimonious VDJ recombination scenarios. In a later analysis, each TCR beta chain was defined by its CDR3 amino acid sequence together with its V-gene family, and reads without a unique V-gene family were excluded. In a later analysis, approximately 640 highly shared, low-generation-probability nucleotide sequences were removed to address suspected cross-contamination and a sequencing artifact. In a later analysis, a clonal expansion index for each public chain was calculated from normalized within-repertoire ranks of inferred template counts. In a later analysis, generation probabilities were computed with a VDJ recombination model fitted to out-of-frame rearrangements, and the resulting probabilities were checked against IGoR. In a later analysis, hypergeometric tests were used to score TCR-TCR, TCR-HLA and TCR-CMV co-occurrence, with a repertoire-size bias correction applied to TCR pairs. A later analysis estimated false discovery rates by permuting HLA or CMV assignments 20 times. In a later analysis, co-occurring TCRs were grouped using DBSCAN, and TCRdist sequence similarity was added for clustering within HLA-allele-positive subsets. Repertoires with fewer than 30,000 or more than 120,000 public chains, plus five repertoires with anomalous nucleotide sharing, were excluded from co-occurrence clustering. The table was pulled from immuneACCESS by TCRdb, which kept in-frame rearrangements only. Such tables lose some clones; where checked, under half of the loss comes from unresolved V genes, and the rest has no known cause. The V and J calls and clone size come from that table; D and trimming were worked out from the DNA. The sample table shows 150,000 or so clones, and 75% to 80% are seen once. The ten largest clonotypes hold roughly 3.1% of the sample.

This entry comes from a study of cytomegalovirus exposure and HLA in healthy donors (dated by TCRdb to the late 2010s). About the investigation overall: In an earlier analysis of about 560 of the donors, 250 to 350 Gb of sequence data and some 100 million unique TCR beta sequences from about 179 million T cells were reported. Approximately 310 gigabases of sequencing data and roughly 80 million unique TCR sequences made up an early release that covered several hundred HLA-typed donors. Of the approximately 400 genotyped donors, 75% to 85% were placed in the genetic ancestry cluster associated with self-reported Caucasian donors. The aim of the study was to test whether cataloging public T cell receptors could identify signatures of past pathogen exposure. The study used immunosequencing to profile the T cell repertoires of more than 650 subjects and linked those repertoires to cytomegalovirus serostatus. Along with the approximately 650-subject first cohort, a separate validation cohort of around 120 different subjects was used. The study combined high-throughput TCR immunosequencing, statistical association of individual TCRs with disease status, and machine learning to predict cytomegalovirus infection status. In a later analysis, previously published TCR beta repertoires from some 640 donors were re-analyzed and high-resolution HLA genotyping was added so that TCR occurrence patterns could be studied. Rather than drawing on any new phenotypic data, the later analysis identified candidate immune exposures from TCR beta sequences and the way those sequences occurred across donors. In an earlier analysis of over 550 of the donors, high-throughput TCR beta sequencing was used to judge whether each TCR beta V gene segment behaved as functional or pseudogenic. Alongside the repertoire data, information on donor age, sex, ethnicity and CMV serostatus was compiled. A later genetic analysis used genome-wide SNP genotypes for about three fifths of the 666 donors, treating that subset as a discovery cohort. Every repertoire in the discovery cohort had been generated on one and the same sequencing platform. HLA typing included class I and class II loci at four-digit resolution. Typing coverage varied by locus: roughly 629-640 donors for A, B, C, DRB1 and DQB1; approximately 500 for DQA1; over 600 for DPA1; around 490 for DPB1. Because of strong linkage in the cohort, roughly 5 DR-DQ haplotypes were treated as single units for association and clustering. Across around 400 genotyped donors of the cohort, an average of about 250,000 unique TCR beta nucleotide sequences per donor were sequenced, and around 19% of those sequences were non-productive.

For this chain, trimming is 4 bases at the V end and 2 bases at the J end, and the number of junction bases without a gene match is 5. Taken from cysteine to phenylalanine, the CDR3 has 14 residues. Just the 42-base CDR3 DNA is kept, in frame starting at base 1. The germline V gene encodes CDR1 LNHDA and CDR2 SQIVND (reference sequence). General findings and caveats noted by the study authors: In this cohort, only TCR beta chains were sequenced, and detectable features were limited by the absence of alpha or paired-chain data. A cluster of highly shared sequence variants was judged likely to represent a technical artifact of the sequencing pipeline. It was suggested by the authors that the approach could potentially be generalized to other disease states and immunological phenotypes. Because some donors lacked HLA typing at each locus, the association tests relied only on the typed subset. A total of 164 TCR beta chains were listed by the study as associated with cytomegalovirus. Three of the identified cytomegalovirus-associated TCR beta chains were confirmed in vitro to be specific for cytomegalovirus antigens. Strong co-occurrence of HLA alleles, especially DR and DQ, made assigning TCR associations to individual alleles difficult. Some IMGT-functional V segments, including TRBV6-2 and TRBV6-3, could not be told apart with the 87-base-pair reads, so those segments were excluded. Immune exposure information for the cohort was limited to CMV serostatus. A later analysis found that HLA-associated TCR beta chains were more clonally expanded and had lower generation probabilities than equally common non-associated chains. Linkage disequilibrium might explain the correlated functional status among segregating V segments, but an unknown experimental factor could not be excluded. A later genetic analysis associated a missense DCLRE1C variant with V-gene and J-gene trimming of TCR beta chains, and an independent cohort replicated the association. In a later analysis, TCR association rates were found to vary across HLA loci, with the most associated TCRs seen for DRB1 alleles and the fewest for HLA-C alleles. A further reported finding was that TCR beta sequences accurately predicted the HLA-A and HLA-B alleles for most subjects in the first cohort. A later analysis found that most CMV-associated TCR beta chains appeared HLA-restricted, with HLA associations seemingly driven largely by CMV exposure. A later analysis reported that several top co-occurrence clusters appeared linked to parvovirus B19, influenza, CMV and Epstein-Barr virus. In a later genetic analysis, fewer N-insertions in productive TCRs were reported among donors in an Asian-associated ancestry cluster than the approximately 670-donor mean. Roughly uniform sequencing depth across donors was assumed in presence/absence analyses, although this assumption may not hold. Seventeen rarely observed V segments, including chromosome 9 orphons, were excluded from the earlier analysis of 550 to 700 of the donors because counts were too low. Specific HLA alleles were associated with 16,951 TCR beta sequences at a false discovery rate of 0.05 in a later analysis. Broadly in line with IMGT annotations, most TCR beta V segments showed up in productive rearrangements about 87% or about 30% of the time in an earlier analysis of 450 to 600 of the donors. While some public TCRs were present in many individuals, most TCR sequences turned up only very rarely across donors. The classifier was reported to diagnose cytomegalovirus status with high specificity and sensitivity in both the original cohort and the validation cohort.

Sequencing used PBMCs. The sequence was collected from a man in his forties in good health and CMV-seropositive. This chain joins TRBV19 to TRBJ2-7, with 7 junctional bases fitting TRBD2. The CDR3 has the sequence CASSTGLGTYEQYF. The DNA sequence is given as TGTGCCAGTAGTACCGGACTAGGGACCTACGAGCAGTACTTC.